A selection of T cell receptor beta chains follows, all from one sample in a study of CD8+ T cells in alopecia areata. The protocol was immunoSEQ multiplex PCR, while the TCRdb copy is restricted to in-frame clones and leaves out a portion. The table shows roughly 110,000 clones, with roughly 56% occurring only once. The sequences come from CD4+ T cells sorted from blood, collected at week 24, from a patient treated with tofacitinib. The source is a human donor with alopecia areata. CDR3s include the opening cysteine and the closing phenylalanine or tryptophan. The D gene is left open where the match is weak. Size tells how often a clone was seen (once, few, many) or the class of an expanded clone, and some rows leave it out.

-,TRBJ1-1,TRBD1,TRBV5-1,14,CASRLGQLNTEAFF,TGCGCCAGCAGATTGGGACAGTTGAACACTGAAGCTTTCTTT
-,TRBJ2-1,-,TRBV11-2,13,CASSQGAYNEQFF,TGTGCCAGCAGCCAGGGCGCTTACAATGAGCAGTTCTTC
few,TRBJ1-5,-,TRBV10-3,14,CAISEGTSGQPQHF,TGTGCCATCAGTGAAGGGACGTCAGGTCAGCCCCAGCATTTT
-,TRBJ2-6,-,TRBV27,15,CASSTWVSGANVLTF,TGTGCCAGCAGTACTTGGGTGTCTGGGGCCAACGTCCTGACTTTC
few,TRBJ2-6,-,TRBV6-6,15,CASSLRGSGANVLTF,TGTGCCAGCAGTTTGCGTGGCTCTGGGGCCAACGTCCTGACTTTC
-,TRBJ2-7,TRBD1,TRBV19,14,CASNPGTGGEKQYF,TGTGCCAGTAACCCCGGGACAGGGGGCGAAAAGCAGTACTTC
-,TRBJ1-1,-,TRBV29-1,12,CSAKTANTEAFF,TGCAGCGCCAAGACAGCAAACACTGAAGCTTTCTTT
-,TRBJ1-1,-,TRBV29-1,13,CSADSPENTEAFF,TGCAGCGCTGACAGTCCAGAGAACACTGAAGCTTTCTTT
-,TRBJ1-6,TRBD1,TRBV7-2,14,CASSFGQVNSPLHF,TGTGCCAGCAGCTTCGGACAGGTCAATTCACCCCTCCACTTT
-,TRBJ1-1,-,TRBV9,14,CASSVASIHAEAFF,TGTGCCAGCAGCGTAGCTTCGATTCATGCTGAAGCTTTCTTT
few,TRBJ2-3,TRBD1,TRBV7-2,14,CASSLGQSTDTQYF,TGTGCCAGCAGCCTGGGACAGAGCACAGATACGCAGTATTTT
-,TRBJ2-5,-,TRBV7-9,12,CASSPMGETQYF,TGTGCCAGCAGCCCCATGGGAGAGACCCAGTACTTC
-,TRBJ1-2,-,TRBV30,11,CAWSVGGGYTF,TGTGCCTGGAGTGTTGGGGGAGGCTATACCTTC
-,TRBJ2-3,TRBD1,TRBV2,16,CASSEGTGVVADTQYF,TGTGCCAGCAGTGAAGGAACAGGGGTAGTGGCAGATACGCAGTATTTT
-,TRBJ1-1,-,TRBV5-1,13,CASSKARTGEAFF,TGCGCCAGCAGCAAGGCGCGGACGGGTGAAGCTTTCTTT
-,TRBJ1-4,-,TRBV30,13,CAWSAQVGEKLFF,TGTGCCTGGAGTGCACAGGTAGGAGAAAAACTGTTTTTT
-,TRBJ1-2,-,TRBV7-8,15,CASSLAAGENYGYTF,TGTGCCAGCAGCTTAGCGGCAGGCGAGAACTATGGCTACACCTTC
-,TRBJ1-6,TRBD1,TRBV19,14,CASSPGGNNSPLHF,TGTGCCAGTAGCCCAGGGGGCAATAATTCACCCCTCCACTTT
few,TRBJ1-2,TRBD1,TRBV9,14,CASSQGQGASGYTF,TGTGCCAGCAGCCAGGGACAGGGGGCTAGTGGCTACACCTTC
-,TRBJ2-7,TRBD1,TRBV11-2,15,CASSYDRGNRIEQYF,TGTGCCAGCAGCTACGACAGGGGCAACAGAATCGAGCAGTACTTC